This T cell receptor beta chain was found in a study of T cell clonotyping in hematopoietic cell transplantation. Germline trimming cut 8 bases from V and 6 bases from J; bases unmatched to any gene: 7. The CDR3 runs to 13 residues. Germline V gene data show CDR1 as MNHEY and CDR2 as SVGAGI. This clone was counted once. Method: immunoSEQ multiplex PCR; TCRdb's copy keeps in-frame clones and lacks some. The sample includes around 2,400 clones, 65% to 85% of them seen just once. The gene calls are TRBV6-5 and TRBJ1-1; 9 bases align to TRBD1. The clonotype comes from a male patient in his sixties or seventies who had an allogeneic stem cell transplant, so T cells may come from the graft donor. Some clones in this sample may be carry-over from other donors' samples. The starting material was peripheral blood mononuclear cells, obtained 180 days after allogeneic stem cell transplant. This CDR3 reads CASGQGIVAEAFF. The CDR3 DNA reads as TGTGCCAGCGGACAGGGGATCGTCGCTGAAGCTTTCTTT.